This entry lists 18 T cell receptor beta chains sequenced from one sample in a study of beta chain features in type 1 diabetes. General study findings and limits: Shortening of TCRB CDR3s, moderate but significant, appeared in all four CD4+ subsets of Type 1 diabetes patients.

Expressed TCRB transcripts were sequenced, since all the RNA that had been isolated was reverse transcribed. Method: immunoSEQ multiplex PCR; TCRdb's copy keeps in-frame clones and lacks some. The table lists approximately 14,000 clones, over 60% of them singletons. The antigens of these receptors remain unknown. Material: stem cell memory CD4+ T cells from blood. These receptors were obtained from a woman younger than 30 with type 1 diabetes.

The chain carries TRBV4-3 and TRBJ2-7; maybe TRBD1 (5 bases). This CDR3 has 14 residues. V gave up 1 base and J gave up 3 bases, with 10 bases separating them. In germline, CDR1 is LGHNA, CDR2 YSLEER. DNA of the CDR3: TGCGCCAGCAGCCAAGGCGGCCAGGGCTACGAGCAGTACTTC. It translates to CASSQGGQGYEQYF.

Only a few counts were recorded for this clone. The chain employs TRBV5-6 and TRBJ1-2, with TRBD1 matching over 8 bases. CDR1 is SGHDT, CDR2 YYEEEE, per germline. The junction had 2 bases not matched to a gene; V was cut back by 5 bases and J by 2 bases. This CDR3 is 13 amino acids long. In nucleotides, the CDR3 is TGTGCCAGCAGATGGACAGGGAACTATGGCTACACCTTC. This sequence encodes CASRWTGNYGYTF.

Here the CDR3 DNA reads TGTGCCAGCAGCTTAGCGGATTGGGGGCGGGGGCATCGAGATACGCAGTATTTT. Residues: CASSLADWGRGHRDTQYF. The chain joins TRBV7-8 to TRBJ2-3, with D perhaps TRBD2 (7 bases). Between the trimmed V and J ends, which lost 0 bases and 5 bases, there was a span of 21 bases. The CDR3 is 18 amino acids. The germline V gene has CDR1 SGHVS and CDR2 FQNEAQ.

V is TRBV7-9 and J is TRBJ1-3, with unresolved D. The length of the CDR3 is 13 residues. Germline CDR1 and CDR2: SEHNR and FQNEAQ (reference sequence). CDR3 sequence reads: CALEMSSGNTIYF. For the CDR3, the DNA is TGTGCACTCGAAATGAGCTCTGGAAACACCATATATTTT.

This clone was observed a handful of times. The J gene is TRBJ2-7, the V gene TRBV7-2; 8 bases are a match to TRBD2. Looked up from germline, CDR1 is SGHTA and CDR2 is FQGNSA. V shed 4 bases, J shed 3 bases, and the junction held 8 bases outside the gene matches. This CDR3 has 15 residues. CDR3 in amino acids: CASSSRPLADYEQYF. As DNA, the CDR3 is TGTGCCAGCAGCTCCAGACCACTAGCGGACTACGAGCAGTACTTC.

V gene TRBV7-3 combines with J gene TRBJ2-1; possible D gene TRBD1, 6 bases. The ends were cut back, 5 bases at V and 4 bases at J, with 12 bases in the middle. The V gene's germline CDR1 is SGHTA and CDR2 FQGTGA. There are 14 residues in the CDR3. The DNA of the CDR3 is TGTGCCAGCAGCCCAGGGGAGAGGTACAATGAGCAGTTCTTC. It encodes CASSPGERYNEQFF.

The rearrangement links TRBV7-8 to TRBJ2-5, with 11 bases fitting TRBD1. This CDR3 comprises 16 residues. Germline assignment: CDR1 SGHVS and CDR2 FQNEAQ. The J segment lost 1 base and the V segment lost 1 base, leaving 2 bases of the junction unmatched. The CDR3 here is CASSLVGTGGQETQYF. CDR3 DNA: TGTGCCAGCAGCTTAGTTGGGACAGGGGGCCAAGAGACCCAGTACTTC. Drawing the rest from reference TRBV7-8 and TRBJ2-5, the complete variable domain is GAGVSQSPRYKVAKRGQDVALRCDPISGHVSLFWYQQALGQGPEFLTYFQNEAQLDKSGLPSDRFFAERPEGSVSTLKIQRTQQEDSAVYLCASSLVGTGGQETQYFGPGTRLLVL.

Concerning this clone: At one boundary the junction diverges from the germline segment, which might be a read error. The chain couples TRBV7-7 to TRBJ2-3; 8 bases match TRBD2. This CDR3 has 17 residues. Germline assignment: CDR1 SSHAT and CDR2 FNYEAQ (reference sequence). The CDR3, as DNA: TGTGCTAGCAGCCCCCCGGCAGGGCGGGAGGCGGGTGATACGCAGTATTTT. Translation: CASSPPAGREAGDTQYF.

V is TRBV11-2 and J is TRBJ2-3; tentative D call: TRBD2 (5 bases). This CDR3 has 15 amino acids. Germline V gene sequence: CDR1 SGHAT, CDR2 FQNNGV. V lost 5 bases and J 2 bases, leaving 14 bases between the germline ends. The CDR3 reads CASSLRGRDTDTQYF. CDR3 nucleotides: TGTGCCAGCAGCCTTCGGGGTCGGGACACAGATACGCAGTATTTT.

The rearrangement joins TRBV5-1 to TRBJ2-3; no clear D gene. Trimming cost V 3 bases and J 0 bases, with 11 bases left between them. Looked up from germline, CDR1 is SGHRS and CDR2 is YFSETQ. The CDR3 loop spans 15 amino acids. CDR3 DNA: TGCGCCAGCAGCTCCCATTTAGCTAGCACAGATACGCAGTATTTT. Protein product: CASSSHLASTDTQYF.

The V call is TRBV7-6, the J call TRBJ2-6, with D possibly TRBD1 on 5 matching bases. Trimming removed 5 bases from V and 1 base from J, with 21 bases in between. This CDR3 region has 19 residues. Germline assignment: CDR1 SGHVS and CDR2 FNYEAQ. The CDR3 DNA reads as TGTGCCAGCAGCCCGCGGTGGAGACAGAAGGAATCTGGGGCCAACGTCCTGACTTTC. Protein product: CASSPRWRQKESGANVLTF.

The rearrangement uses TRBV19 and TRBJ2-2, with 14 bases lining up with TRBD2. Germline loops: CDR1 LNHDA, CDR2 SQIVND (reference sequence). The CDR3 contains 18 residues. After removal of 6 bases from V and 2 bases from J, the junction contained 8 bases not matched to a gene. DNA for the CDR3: TGTGCCAGTAGCCCAGGACTAGCGGGAGGTAGAAACACCGGGGAGCTGTTTTTT. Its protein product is CASSPGLAGGRNTGELFF.

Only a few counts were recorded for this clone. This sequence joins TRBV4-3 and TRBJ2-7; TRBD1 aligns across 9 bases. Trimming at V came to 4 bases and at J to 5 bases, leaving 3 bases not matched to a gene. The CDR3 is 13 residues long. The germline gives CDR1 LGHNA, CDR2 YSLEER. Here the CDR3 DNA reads TGCGCCAGCAGCCGCCGACAGGGGGACGAGCAGTACTTC. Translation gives CASSRRQGDEQYF.

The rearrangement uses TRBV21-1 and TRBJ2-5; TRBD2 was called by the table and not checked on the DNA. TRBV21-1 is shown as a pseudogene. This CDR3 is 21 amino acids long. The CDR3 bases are TGTGCCAGCAGCAAGTTTGTTAAGGGACTAGCGGGGGACCCGATGGGGGAGACCCAGTACTTC. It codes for CASSKFVKGLAGDPMGETQYF.

Written as DNA, the CDR3 is TGTGCCAGTAGCGGGAGGCCCTACAATGAGCAGTTCTTC. Encoded protein: CASSGRPYNEQFF. V and J are TRBV19 and TRBJ2-1; 7 bases are shared with TRBD2. The CDR3 is 13 residues long. V shed 6 bases and J 2 bases; nucleotides not matched to a gene: 1. Looked up from germline, CDR1 is LNHDA and CDR2 is SQIVND (reference sequence).

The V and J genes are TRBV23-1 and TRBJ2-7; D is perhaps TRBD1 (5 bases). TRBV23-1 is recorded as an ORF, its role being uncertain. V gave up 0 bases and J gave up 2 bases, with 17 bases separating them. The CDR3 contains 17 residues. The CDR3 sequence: CASSQSQRQPPPYEQYF. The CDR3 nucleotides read TGCGCCAGCAGTCAATCCCAAAGACAGCCTCCACCCTACGAGCAGTACTTC.

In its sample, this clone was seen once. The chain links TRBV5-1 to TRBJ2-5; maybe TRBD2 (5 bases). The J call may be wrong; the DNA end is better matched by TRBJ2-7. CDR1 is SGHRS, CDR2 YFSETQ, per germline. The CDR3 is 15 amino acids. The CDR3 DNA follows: TGCGCCAGCAGCTCCGAGGGTCGGAGCTCCTACGAGCAGTACTTC. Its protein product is CASSSEGRSSYEQYF.

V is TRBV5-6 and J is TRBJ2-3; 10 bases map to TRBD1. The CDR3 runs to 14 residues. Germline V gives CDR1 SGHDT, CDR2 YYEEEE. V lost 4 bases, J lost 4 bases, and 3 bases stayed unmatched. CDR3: CASSRDRGSDTQYF. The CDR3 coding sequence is TGTGCCAGCAGCCGGGACAGGGGTTCAGATACGCAGTATTTT.